These T cell receptor beta chains were read from a single sample in a study of CXCR3-negative and CXCR3-positive naive CD8 T cells. TCRdb re-called the 5' RACE reads and shows each CDR3 protein once, DNA omitted. The sample holds approximately 6,300 distinct CDR3 sequences. Sequencing was performed on naive CXCR3- CD8+ T cells from blood. The receptors derive from a human donor in good health. Some clones in this sample may be carry-over from other donors' samples. CDR3s include the opening cysteine and the closing phenylalanine or tryptophan. Clone size is stated in some rows and not others, as once, few, many or a class when expanded.

v_call: TRBV7-9
j_call: TRBJ2-5
clone_size: medium-sized
cdr3_aa: CASSLGGLLEAQYF

v_call: TRBV29-1
j_call: TRBJ2-7
clone_size: medium-sized
cdr3_aa: CSVVGAGAPYEQYF

v_call: TRBV29-1
j_call: TRBJ2-7
clone_size: NA
cdr3_aa: CSVEGGVTYEQYF

v_call: TRBV29-1
j_call: TRBJ2-3
clone_size: NA
cdr3_aa: CSVGQSSGSTDTQYF

v_call: TRBV5-1
j_call: TRBJ2-7
clone_size: NA
cdr3_aa: CASSLTPGTAYEQYF

v_call: TRBV19
j_call: TRBJ1-2
clone_size: NA
cdr3_aa: CASSMAENYGYTF

v_call: TRBV15
j_call: TRBJ1-2
clone_size: NA
cdr3_aa: CATRNPGNGYTF

v_call: TRBV7-2
j_call: TRBJ2-5
clone_size: medium-sized
cdr3_aa: CASSSEPLAGLQETQYF

v_call: TRBV20-1
j_call: TRBJ1-3
clone_size: NA
cdr3_aa: CSAAWSGNTIYF

v_call: TRBV12-3/TRBV12-4
j_call: TRBJ1-2
clone_size: NA
cdr3_aa: CASSSPGDYGYTF

v_call: TRBV11-1
j_call: TRBJ2-5
clone_size: NA
cdr3_aa: CASSLLTSGKQETQYF

v_call: TRBV20-1
j_call: TRBJ2-1
clone_size: NA
cdr3_aa: CSGGETSGRTWEQFF

v_call: TRBV6-5
j_call: TRBJ2-7
clone_size: NA
cdr3_aa: CASSYSLGNNEQFF

v_call: TRBV6-2/TRBV6-3
j_call: TRBJ1-1
clone_size: NA
cdr3_aa: CASSRDRGLNTEAFF

v_call: TRBV5-1
j_call: TRBJ1-1
clone_size: NA
cdr3_aa: CASSLMQGSDTEAFF

v_call: TRBV12-3/TRBV12-4
j_call: TRBJ2-2
clone_size: NA
cdr3_aa: CASTKRRTLGGTGELFF

v_call: TRBV3-1
j_call: TRBJ2-1
clone_size: medium-sized
cdr3_aa: CASSPSGSLGDEQFF

v_call: TRBV4-1
j_call: TRBJ2-2
clone_size: medium-sized
cdr3_aa: CASSQIASTGELFF

v_call: TRBV15
j_call: TRBJ2-7
clone_size: NA
cdr3_aa: CATSRDKRTTYEQYF

v_call: TRBV7-2
j_call: TRBJ1-6
clone_size: medium-sized
cdr3_aa: CASSLTTGGYNSPLHF

v_call: TRBV20-1
j_call: TRBJ2-3
clone_size: medium-sized
cdr3_aa: CSGQELRHTQYF

v_call: TRBV10-3
j_call: TRBJ1-1
clone_size: NA
cdr3_aa: CAIRQGIDTEAFF

v_call: TRBV7-2
j_call: TRBJ2-1
clone_size: NA
cdr3_aa: CASVPRVEREQFF

v_call: TRBV4-3
j_call: TRBJ2-1
clone_size: medium-sized
cdr3_aa: CASSQAWTNNEQFF

v_call: TRBV2
j_call: TRBJ2-1
clone_size: NA
cdr3_aa: CASSGGTRVAPSNEQFF

v_call: TRBV7-9
j_call: TRBJ2-7
clone_size: medium-sized
cdr3_aa: CASSSVAGYPLSYEQYF

v_call: TRBV5-6
j_call: TRBJ1-3
clone_size: NA
cdr3_aa: CASSPGTSGNTIYF

v_call: TRBV5-1
j_call: TRBJ2-1
clone_size: medium-sized
cdr3_aa: CASSLESLNEQFF

v_call: TRBV27
j_call: TRBJ2-7
clone_size: NA
cdr3_aa: CASRTSPGIEQYF

v_call: TRBV14
j_call: TRBJ2-7
clone_size: medium-sized
cdr3_aa: CASSHWRQETYEQYF

v_call: TRBV12-5
j_call: TRBJ1-1
clone_size: medium-sized
cdr3_aa: CASQGQGNTEAFF

v_call: TRBV20-1
j_call: TRBJ2-3
clone_size: medium-sized
cdr3_aa: CSVTSGGASDTQYF

v_call: TRBV2
j_call: TRBJ2-3
clone_size: NA
cdr3_aa: CASSDQASSTDTQYF

v_call: TRBV4-3
j_call: TRBJ1-5
clone_size: NA
cdr3_aa: CASSQDRVRQPQHF

v_call: TRBV7-2
j_call: TRBJ1-1
clone_size: NA
cdr3_aa: CASSAESVGGEAFF

v_call: TRBV29-1
j_call: TRBJ2-5
clone_size: NA
cdr3_aa: CSVEDQGTQYF

v_call: TRBV9
j_call: TRBJ2-7
clone_size: NA
cdr3_aa: CASSVDSSYEQYF

v_call: TRBV29-1
j_call: TRBJ1-2
clone_size: medium-sized
cdr3_aa: CSVVIFDYGYTF

v_call: TRBV24-1
j_call: TRBJ2-5
clone_size: NA
cdr3_aa: CATSESTWATQYF

v_call: TRBV7-6
j_call: TRBJ1-3
clone_size: NA
cdr3_aa: CASSPLSSGNTIYF

v_call: TRBV3-1
j_call: TRBJ2-1
clone_size: NA
cdr3_aa: CASSQSLPAAGAWAYNEQFF

v_call: TRBV25-1
j_call: TRBJ2-5
clone_size: NA
cdr3_aa: CASSEYGLSETQYF

v_call: TRBV19
j_call: TRBJ1-2
clone_size: NA
cdr3_aa: CASSLGTLTYGYTF

v_call: TRBV5-6
j_call: TRBJ1-1
clone_size: NA
cdr3_aa: CASSRTTGRTEAFF

v_call: TRBV7-6
j_call: TRBJ2-1
clone_size: NA
cdr3_aa: CASSLGASSYNEQFF

v_call: TRBV14
j_call: TRBJ1-1
clone_size: NA
cdr3_aa: CASSSTNTEAFF

v_call: TRBV7-8
j_call: TRBJ2-3
clone_size: medium-sized
cdr3_aa: CASSSRTSGGYTDTQYF

v_call: TRBV4-1
j_call: TRBJ2-1
clone_size: NA
cdr3_aa: CASSQEELLKGEQFF

v_call: TRBV3-1
j_call: TRBJ2-1
clone_size: NA
cdr3_aa: CASSQWRAAYNEQFF

v_call: TRBV27
j_call: TRBJ2-7
clone_size: NA
cdr3_aa: CASGNTGADEQYF

v_call: TRBV11-3
j_call: TRBJ2-3
clone_size: medium-sized
cdr3_aa: CASSHTGTADTQYF

v_call: TRBV29-1
j_call: TRBJ2-1
clone_size: NA
cdr3_aa: CSVDEGPGSYNEQFF

v_call: TRBV29-1
j_call: TRBJ2-2
clone_size: medium-sized
cdr3_aa: CSVATGTENTGELFF

v_call: TRBV28
j_call: TRBJ1-6
clone_size: NA
cdr3_aa: CASSLSPSGVGSPLHF

v_call: TRBV2
j_call: TRBJ2-7
clone_size: NA
cdr3_aa: CASIAGSYEQYF

v_call: TRBV27
j_call: TRBJ1-1
clone_size: medium-sized
cdr3_aa: CASSSPRSVGTEAFF